This entry describes one TCR beta chain. Original data processing: Reference gene primer amplification in the assay estimated nucleated cell counts. TCRdb keeps only in-frame clones here, not all; method: immunoSEQ multiplex PCR. V, J and clone size are those of that table, while D and trimming were read from the DNA. The sample includes some 140,000 clones, just under 85% seen only once; the top ten take about 29%. This specimen comes from a study of blood T cell repertoires in COVID-19. Study at large: Spain, Italy and the United States supplied samples that represented acute and convalescent COVID-19. T cells, B-cell-depleted T cells, or PBMCs provided the cDNA or gDNA that served as material.

Germline V gene lookup returns CDR1 MDHEN and CDR2 SYDVKM. This CDR3 has 14 residues. Trimming took off 5 bases at V and 0 bases at J, with 8 bases between the two ends. The chain recombines TRBV28 with TRBJ2-1; D not certain. This receptor was taken from a woman aged 55-75 years with acute or convalescent COVID-19. The sample taken for sequencing was peripheral blood. This CDR3 reads CASSQTFSYNEQFF. CDR3 sequence (DNA): TGTGCCAGCAGTCAGACATTCTCCTACAATGAGCAGTTCTTC. The full variable domain, its missing parts supplied by reference TRBV28 and TRBJ2-1, is DVKVTQSSRYLVKRTGEKVFLECVQDMDHENMFWYRQDPGLGLRLIYFSYDVKMKEKGDIPEGYSVSREKKERFSLILESASTNQTSMYLCASSQTFSYNEQFFGPGTRLTVL.